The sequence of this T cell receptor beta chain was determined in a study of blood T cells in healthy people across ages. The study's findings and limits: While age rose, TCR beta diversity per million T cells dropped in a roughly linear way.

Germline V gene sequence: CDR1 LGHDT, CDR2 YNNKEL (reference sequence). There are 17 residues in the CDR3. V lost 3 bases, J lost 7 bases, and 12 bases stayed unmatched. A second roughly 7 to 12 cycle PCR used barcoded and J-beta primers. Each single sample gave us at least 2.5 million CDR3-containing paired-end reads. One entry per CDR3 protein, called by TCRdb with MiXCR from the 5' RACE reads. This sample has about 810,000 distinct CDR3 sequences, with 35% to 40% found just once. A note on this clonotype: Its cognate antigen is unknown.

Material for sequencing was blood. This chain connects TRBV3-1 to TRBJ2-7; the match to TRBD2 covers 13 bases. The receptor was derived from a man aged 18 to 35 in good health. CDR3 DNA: TGTGCCAGCAGCCAGCCGTCGACTAGCGGGGGGTACAATGAGCAGTACTTC. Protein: CASSQPSTSGGYNEQYF.